This T cell receptor beta chain was profiled in a study of early T cells in non-severe SARS-CoV-2 infection. Germline CDR1 reads SGDLS; CDR2 reads YYNGEE. The V end was cut by 0 bases, the J end by 2 bases, with 12 bases between. The CDR3 is 16 amino acids. TCRdb recomputed calls from the 5' RACE reads with MiXCR, one row per CDR3 protein. The sample shows some 64,000 distinct CDR3 sequences, more than 7% of them seen only once. The J gene is TRBJ2-1, the V gene TRBV9; D possibly uses TRBD1 or TRBD2 (5 bases each). Sequenced here: whole blood, sampled at baseline. This TCR was recovered from an adult who was a healthcare worker with PCR-confirmed SARS-CoV-2 infection or an uninfected control (not recorded which). The CDR3 nucleotides read TGTGCCAGCAGCGTAGGGGACCTTAGGCCCTACAATGAGCAGTTCTTC. Its protein is CASSVGDLRPYNEQFF. The entire variable domain, with the rest obtained from reference TRBV9 and TRBJ2-1, is as follows: DSGVTQTPKHLITATGQRVTLRCSPRSGDLSVYWYQQSLDQGLQFLIQYYNGEERAKGNILERFSAQQFPDLHSELNLSSLELGDSALYFCASSVGDLRPYNEQFFGPGTRLTVL.